Below are 16 T cell receptor beta chains sequenced from a single sample in a study of blood T cell repertoires in COVID-19. Using immunoSEQ multiplex PCR, the repertoire was profiled, and TCRdb retains in-frame clones only, with some absent. The sample contains approximately 150,000 clones, around 80% of which appear only once. The specimen was peripheral blood. The receptor source for this set is a man between 60 and 75 years old with acute or convalescent COVID-19.

The genes are TRBV5-1 and TRBJ2-6, with 7 bases matching TRBD1. Germline CDR1 SGHRS, CDR2 YFSETQ. The CDR3 spans 17 residues. V was clipped by 4 bases and J by 0 bases; unmatched bases: 7. CDR3 region: CASSDRTGSSGANVLTF. DNA for the CDR3: TGCGCCAGCAGCGACCGGACAGGAAGCTCTGGGGCCAACGTCCTGACTTTC.

This clone showed up just once. DNA for the CDR3: TGTGCCAGCAAAGGGACAGGGGTAGACGAGCAGTACTTC. Its protein product is CASKGTGVDEQYF. The chain has TRBV6-5 and TRBJ2-7, with 10 bases that match TRBD1. CDR1 MNHEY and CDR2 SVGAGI come from the germline V gene. This CDR3 is 13 amino acids long. J was trimmed by 5 bases and V by 7 bases; bases with no gene match: 5.

The rearrangement links TRBV3-1 (or the pseudogene TRBV3-2) to TRBJ2-3; possibly TRBD1 for D (5 bases). CDR3 length equals 13 residues. Germline CDR1 reads LGHDT; CDR2 reads YNNKEL (reference sequence). Between the trimmed V and J ends, which lost 4 bases and 3 bases, there was a span of 8 bases. CDR3 DNA: TGTGCCAGCAGCCTACAGGAGACAGATACGCAGTATTTT. Amino acid sequence: CASSLQETDTQYF.

This clone came up once. V usage is TRBV28 and J usage is TRBJ2-1, with TRBD2 identical over 12 bases. This CDR3 is built from 14 residues. Unmatched junction bases numbered 4, after V lost 6 bases and J lost 7 bases. The germline CDR1 and CDR2 sequences are MDHEN and SYDVKM. CDR3 in DNA: TGTGCCAGCAGGAGGACTAGCGGGAAAAATGAGCAGTTCTTC. Translation gives CASRRTSGKNEQFF.

This clone has just one count. This chain joins TRBV11-2 and TRBJ2-7; D not certain. V lost 1 base and J lost 4, with 8 bases in between. The CDR3 length is 13 residues. Per germline, CDR1 SGHAT and CDR2 FQNNGV. CDR3 sequence (DNA): TGTGCCAGCAGCTTAGCGCTGAGGTACGAGCAGTACTTC. This encodes CASSLALRYEQYF.

This clone was detected only a few times. The chain carries TRBV7-9 and TRBJ1-4; D possibly corresponds to TRBD1 (6 bases). The CDR3 extends over 19 amino acids. Deletions cut 5 bases from V and 3 bases from J, with 25 bases between. CDR1 SEHNR and CDR2 FQNEAQ come from the germline V gene (reference sequence). The CDR3 DNA reads TGTGCCAGCAGCCCCCCCTTCGGGGGGCGAGGGTGGTCTAATGAAAAACTGTTTTTT. Encoded protein: CASSPPFGGRGWSNEKLFF. Based on the CDR3 plus reference TRBV7-9 and TRBJ1-4, the full variable domain is DTGVSQNPRHKITKRGQNVTFRCDPISEHNRLYWYRQTLGQGPEFLTYFQNEAQLEKSRLLSDRFSAERPKGSFSTLEIQRTEQGDSAMYLCASSPPFGGRGWSNEKLFFGSGTQLSVL.

This clone was seen a few times. The chain combines TRBV5-1 with TRBJ2-3, with 8 bases that match TRBD2. Germline V gene sequence: CDR1 SGHRS, CDR2 YFSETQ. Trimming cost V 0 bases and J 1 base; bases outside gene matches: 4. The CDR3 is 16 residues long. DNA for the CDR3: TGCGCCAGCAGCTTGGGGAGCGGGAGCGGCACAGATACGCAGTATTTT. Translation: CASSLGSGSGTDTQYF. Looking up the rest from reference TRBV5-1 and TRBJ2-3 gives the full variable domain: KAGVTQTPRYLIKTRGQQVTLSCSPISGHRSVSWYQQTPGQGLQFLFEYFSETQRNKGNFPGRFSGRQFSNSRSEMNVSTLELGDSALYLCASSLGSGSGTDTQYFGPGTRLTVL.

V is TRBV23-1 and J is TRBJ1-5; D perhaps matches TRBD1 (5 bases). TRBV23-1 is assigned to the ORF class and has an uncertain function. The V end was cut by 9 bases, the J end by 7 bases, with 19 bases between. The CDR3 contains 14 residues. DNA of the CDR3: TGCGCCAGTCCGAATTACCCAGGGTGCCAGCCCCAGCATTTT. Its protein product is CASPNYPGCQPQHF.

The J gene is TRBJ1-2, the V gene TRBV7-2; D unclear. Germline V gene sequence: CDR1 SGHTA, CDR2 FQGNSA. This CDR3 spans 14 amino acids. V was cut by 7 bases and J by 2 bases, with 14 bases left in between. CDR3 in amino acids: CASIPSRVNYGYTF. The CDR3 nucleotides are TGTGCCAGCATCCCCTCCCGGGTGAACTATGGCTACACCTTC.

The chain recombines TRBV6-1 with TRBJ1-4, with D unclear. This CDR3 has 15 amino acids. Germline CDR1 is MNHNS and CDR2 is SASEGT. The germline V and J ends were trimmed by 2 bases and 8 bases, with 15 bases remaining between them. For the CDR3, the DNA is TGTGCCAGCAGTGAATCTCACACCCGGAGGGAAAAACTGTTTTTT. Its protein product is CASSESHTRREKLFF.

The rearrangement uses TRBV19 and TRBJ1-2; D might be TRBD1 (6 bases). From germline, CDR1 is LNHDA and CDR2 SQIVND (reference sequence). Trimming cost V 7 bases and J 4 bases, with 22 bases left between them. CDR3 length: 16 amino acids. The CDR3 nucleotides read TGTGCCAGTACCGAGGGACACCTCGGGGCATCCTATGGCTACACCTTC. Its translation is CASTEGHLGASYGYTF.

V and J are TRBV29-1 and TRBJ1-2; D uncertain. With 7 bases removed from V and 0 bases from J, the gap between germline ends came to 12 bases. Germline CDR1 reads SQVTM; CDR2 reads ANQGSEA. The CDR3 extends over 13 amino acids. The CDR3 DNA sequence: TGCAGCGCGCGAGGGTTAGCTAACTATGGCTACACCTTC. It specifies CSARGLANYGYTF. The full variable domain, completed using reference TRBV29-1 and TRBJ1-2, is SAVISQKPSRDICQRGTSLTIQCQVDSQVTMMFWYRQQPGQSLTLIATANQGSEATYESGFVIDKFPISRPNLTFSTLTVSNMSPEDSSIYLCSARGLANYGYTFGSGTRLTVV.

The chain joins TRBV28 to TRBJ2-5; D is undetermined. V shed 4 bases and J shed 2 bases, with 5 bases lying between them. This CDR3 region has 12 residues. Germline-derived CDR1 and CDR2 are MDHEN and SYDVKM. The CDR3 region has the DNA TGTGCCAGCAGTTCGTTACAAGAGACCCAGTACTTC. Its translation: CASSSLQETQYF.

The chain recombines TRBV10-3 with TRBJ2-5; TRBD2 might be the D (6 bases). Germline loops: CDR1 ENHRY, CDR2 SYGVKD. The CDR3 runs 13 residues. Trimming removed 6 bases at V and 1 base at J, with 9 bases between. CDR3 amino acids: CAIRMGGQETQYF. The CDR3 DNA reads as TGTGCCATCAGAATGGGGGGCCAAGAGACCCAGTACTTC.

With respect to this clone: Relative to the germline gene, one junction end is altered; a read error may explain this. The chain is built from TRBV10-3 and TRBJ1-1; D not resolved. CDR3 length: 13 amino acids. CDR1 and CDR2 from the germline V gene are ENHRY and SYGVKD. The CDR3 protein is CAITEGSGTEAFF. CDR3 coding DNA: TGTGCCATCACTGAGGGAAGCGGTACTGAAGCTTTCTTT.

This rearrangement joins TRBV12-3 or TRBV12-4 to TRBJ2-5; unclear D gene. The CDR3 covers 13 residues. The V and J ends lost 3 bases and 2 bases respectively, with 7 bases between them. CDR3 sequence reads: CASSFGGQETQYF. In nucleotides, the CDR3 is TGTGCCAGCAGTTTTGGCGGTCAAGAGACCCAGTACTTC.